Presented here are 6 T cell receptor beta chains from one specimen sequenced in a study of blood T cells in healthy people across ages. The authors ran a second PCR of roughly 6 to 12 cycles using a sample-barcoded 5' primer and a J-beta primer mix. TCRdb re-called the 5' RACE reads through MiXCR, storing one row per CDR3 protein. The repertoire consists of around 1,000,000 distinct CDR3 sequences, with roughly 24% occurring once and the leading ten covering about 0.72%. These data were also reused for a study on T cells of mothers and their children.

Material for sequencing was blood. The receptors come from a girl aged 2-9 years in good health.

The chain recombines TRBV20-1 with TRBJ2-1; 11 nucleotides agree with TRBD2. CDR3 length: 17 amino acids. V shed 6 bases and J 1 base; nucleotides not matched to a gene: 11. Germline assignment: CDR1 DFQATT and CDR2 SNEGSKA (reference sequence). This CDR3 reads CSASIAGGHPSYNEQFF. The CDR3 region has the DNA TGCAGTGCCAGTATAGCGGGAGGGCACCCATCCTACAATGAGCAGTTCTTC.

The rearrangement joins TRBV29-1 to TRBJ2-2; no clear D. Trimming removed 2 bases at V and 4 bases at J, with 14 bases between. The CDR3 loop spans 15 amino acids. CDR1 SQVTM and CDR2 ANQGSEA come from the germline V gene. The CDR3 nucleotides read TGCAGCGTTGAAAAGATAATCCGAGGCACCGGGGAGCTGTTTTTT. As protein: CSVEKIIRGTGELFF.

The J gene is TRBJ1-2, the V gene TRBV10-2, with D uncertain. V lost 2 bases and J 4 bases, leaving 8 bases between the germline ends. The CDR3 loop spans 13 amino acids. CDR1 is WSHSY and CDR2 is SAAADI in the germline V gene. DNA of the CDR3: TGCGCCAGCAGTGAGGGGAGTTTCTATGGCTACACCTTC. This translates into CASSEGSFYGYTF.

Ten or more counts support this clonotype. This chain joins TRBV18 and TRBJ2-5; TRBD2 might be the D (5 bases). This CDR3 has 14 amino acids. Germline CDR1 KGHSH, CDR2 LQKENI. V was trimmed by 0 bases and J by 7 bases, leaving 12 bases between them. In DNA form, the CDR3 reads TGTGCCAGCTCACCACCTGTCGGGGATGTGACCCAGTACTTC. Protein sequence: CASSPPVGDVTQYF.

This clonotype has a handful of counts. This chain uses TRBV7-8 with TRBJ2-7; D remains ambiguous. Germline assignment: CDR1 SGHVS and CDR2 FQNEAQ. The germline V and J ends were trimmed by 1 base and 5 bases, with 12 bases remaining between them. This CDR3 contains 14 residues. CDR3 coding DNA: TGTGCCAGCAGCTTAGAAGGGCAGGTACACGAGCAGTACTTC. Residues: CASSLEGQVHEQYF.

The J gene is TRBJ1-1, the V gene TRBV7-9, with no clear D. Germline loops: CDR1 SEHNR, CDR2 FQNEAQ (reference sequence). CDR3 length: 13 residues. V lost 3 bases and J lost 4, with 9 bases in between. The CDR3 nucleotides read TGTGCCAGCAGCTTTAGGAGTTCCACTGAAGCTTTCTTT. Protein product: CASSFRSSTEAFF.